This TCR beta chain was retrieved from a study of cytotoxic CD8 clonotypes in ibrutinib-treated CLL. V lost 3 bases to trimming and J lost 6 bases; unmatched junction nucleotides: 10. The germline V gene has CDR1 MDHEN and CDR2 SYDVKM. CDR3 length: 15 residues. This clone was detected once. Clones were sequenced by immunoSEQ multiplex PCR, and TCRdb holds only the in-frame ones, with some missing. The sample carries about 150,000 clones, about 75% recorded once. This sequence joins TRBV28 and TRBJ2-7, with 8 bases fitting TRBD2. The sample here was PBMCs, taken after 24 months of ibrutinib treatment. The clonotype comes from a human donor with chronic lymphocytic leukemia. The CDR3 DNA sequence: TGTGCCAGCAGTTTCCGGGGGGGGCTCGGTCGCGAGCAGTACTTC. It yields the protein CASSFRGGLGREQYF.